The T cell receptor (beta chain) under discussion was sequenced for a study of identical twins. Notes on the study in general: Clonotypes of the beta chain that were abundant in cord blood carried fewer insertions (memory repertoires showed none). Beta out-of-frame sequences displayed a weaker excess of sharing between twins.

The V and J ends lost 5 bases and 4 bases respectively, with 21 bases between them. This CDR3 contains 17 residues. Per germline, CDR1 SEHNR and CDR2 FQNEAQ (reference sequence). Every donor was a healthy Caucasian. This clonotype was seen a handful of times. Antigen: not known. MiXCR, applied by TCRdb to the 5' RACE reads, yields one record per CDR3 protein. The sample has 310,000 or so distinct CDR3 sequences, around 9.7% seen once; the top ten hold under 7.5%. These same records also appear under a second study, on yellow fever vaccine responses in identical twins.

The specimen sequenced was CD8+ T cells sorted from blood. This rearrangement joins TRBV7-9 to TRBJ2-1, with D possibly being TRBD1 (5 bases). The clonotype originates from a woman aged 18-30 years in good health. The CDR3 here is CASSPRVPGIEYNEQFF. CDR3 nucleotide sequence: TGTGCCAGCAGCCCCCGGGTCCCAGGGATAGAGTACAATGAGCAGTTCTTC.